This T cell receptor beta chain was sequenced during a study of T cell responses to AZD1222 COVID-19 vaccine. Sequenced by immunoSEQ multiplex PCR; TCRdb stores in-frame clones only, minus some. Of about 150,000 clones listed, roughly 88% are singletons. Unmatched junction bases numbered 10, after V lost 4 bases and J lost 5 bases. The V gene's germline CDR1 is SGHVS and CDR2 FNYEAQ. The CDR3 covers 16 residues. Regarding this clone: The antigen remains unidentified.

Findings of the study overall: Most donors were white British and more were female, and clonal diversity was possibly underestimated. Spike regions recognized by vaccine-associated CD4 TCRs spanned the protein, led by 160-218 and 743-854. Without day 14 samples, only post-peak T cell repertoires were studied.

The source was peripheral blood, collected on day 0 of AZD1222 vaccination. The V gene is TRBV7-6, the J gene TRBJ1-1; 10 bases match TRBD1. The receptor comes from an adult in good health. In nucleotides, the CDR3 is TGTGCCAGCAGCTCAATTCCAAGGACAGGGGGGACTGAAGCTTTCTTT. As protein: CASSSIPRTGGTEAFF.